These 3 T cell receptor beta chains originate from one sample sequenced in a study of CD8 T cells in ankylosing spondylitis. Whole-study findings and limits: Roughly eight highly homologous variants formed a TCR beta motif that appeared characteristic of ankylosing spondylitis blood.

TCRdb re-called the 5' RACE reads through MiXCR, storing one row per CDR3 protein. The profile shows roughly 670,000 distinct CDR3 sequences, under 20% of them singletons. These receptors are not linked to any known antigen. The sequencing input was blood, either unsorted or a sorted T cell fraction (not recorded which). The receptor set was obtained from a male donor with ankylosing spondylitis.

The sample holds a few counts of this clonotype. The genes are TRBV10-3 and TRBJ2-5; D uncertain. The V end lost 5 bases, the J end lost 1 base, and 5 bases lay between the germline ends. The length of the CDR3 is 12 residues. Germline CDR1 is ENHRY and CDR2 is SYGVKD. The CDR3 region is CAISRGQETQYF. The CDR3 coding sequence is TGTGCCATCAGTAGAGGCCAAGAGACCCAGTACTTC.

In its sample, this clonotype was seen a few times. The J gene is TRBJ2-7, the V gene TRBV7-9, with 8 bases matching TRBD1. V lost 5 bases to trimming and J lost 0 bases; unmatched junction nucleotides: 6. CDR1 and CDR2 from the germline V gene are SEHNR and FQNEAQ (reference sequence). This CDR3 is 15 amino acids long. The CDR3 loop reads CASSPTGAHSYEQYF. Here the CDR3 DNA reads TGTGCCAGCAGCCCGACAGGGGCCCACTCCTACGAGCAGTACTTC.

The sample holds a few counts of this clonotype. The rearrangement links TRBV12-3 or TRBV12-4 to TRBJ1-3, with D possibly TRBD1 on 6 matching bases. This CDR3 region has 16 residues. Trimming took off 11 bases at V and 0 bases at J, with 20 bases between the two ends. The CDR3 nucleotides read TGTGCCTGCTGGGGTGGAGGGGGGGCCTCTGGAAACACCATATATTTT. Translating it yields CACWGGGGASGNTIYF.